These T cell receptor beta chains were read from a single sample in a study of beta chain features in type 1 diabetes. Libraries were prepared by immunoSEQ multiplex PCR; TCRdb keeps only in-frame clonotypes and omits some of them. The table records a few hundred thousand clones, approximately 15% of them present only once. Sample: naive CD4+ T cells from blood. These receptors were obtained from a man aged 30-40 years in good health. The CDR3 runs from the conserved cysteine through the conserved F or W. D genes are given only for firm matches. Part of the rows lack a size; the others show once, few, many or a class for expanded clones.

abundance	d_gene	v_gene	j_gene	CDR3nt	CDR3aa
few	-	TRBV29-1	TRBJ1-2	TGCAGCGTTGACTTTGGCACCAACTATGGCTACACCTTC	CSVDFGTNYGYTF
few	TRBD2	TRBV6-1	TRBJ2-3	TGTGCCAGCAGTGCTAGCGGGAGAGGGGCAGATACGCAGTATTTT	CASSASGRGADTQYF
few	-	TRBV9	TRBJ2-1	TGTGCCAGCAGCGGCAGTAGGGGGAAGCTGGTGGATGAGCAGTTCTTC	CASSGSRGKLVDEQFF
-	-	TRBV30	TRBJ2-1	TGTGCCTGGAGTCAAGGGTTCAAGTACAATGAGCAGTTCTTC	CAWSQGFKYNEQFF
-	-	TRBV7-2	TRBJ2-2	TGTGCCAGCAGCTTGAAATGGGTTGGGAACACCGGGGAGCTGTTTTTT	CASSLKWVGNTGELFF
few	TRBD2	TRBV5-1	TRBJ2-5	TGCGCCAGCAGCTTAGGACTGACTAGCGGGGGATGGCAAGAGACCCAGTACTTC	CASSLGLTSGGWQETQYF
few	TRBD1	TRBV9	TRBJ2-2	TGTGCCAGCAGCCTCGAACAGGGGAACGTCGGGGAGCTGTTTTTT	CASSLEQGNVGELFF
-	TRBD2	TRBV27	TRBJ2-6	TGTGCCAGCAGTTCGGGGGGAGCTGGGGCCAACGTCCTGACTTTC	CASSSGGAGANVLTF
-	-	TRBV11-2	TRBJ2-1	TGTGCCAGCAGCTTAGTTATAGGGAATGAGCAGTTCTTC	CASSLVIGNEQFF
-	TRBD1	TRBV14	TRBJ1-6	TGTGCCAGCAGTCATCGACAGGGGAGCAATTCACCCCTCCACTTT	CASSHRQGSNSPLHF
-	TRBD1	TRBV6-6	TRBJ1-1	TGTGCCAGCAGTCCCGCCAGGGGGCGAGGAGAAACTGAAGCTTTCTTT	CASSPARGRGETEAFF
-	-	TRBV7-2	TRBJ2-5	TGTGCCAGCAGCTTAGGTCGGGGCCGACAAGAGACCCAGTACTTC	CASSLGRGRQETQYF